What follows are 29 T cell receptor beta chains derived from one specimen sequenced in a study of T cell changes during pregnancy in multiple sclerosis. Only in-frame clones appear in the TCRdb table, and some are missing; sequencing was by immunoSEQ multiplex PCR. This repertoire shows about 75,000 clones, over 80% found once; its top ten account for about 0.45%. The starting material was CD4+ T cells from peripheral blood mononuclear cells, obtained before pregnancy. These receptors originate from a female donor with multiple sclerosis, enrolled in a pregnancy study.

In the case of this clone: One junction end does not reproduce the germline sequence, and a read error may be involved. The V and J genes are TRBV5-6 and TRBJ2-1, with TRBD2 matching 8 bases. From germline, CDR1 is SGHDT and CDR2 YYEEEE. The CDR3 contains 12 residues. The CDR3 spells CASSLIPGLGIF. The CDR3 bases are TGTGCCAGCAGCCTAATACCGGGACTAGGCATCTTC.

The V and J genes are TRBV5-4 and TRBJ1-3; no definite D call. CDR1 SGHNT and CDR2 YYREEE come from the germline V gene (reference sequence). V lost 4 bases, J lost 8 bases, and 16 bases lay in between. This CDR3 region has 14 residues. The DNA for the CDR3 is TGTGCCAGCAGCCCCGGAGGGCAGAGACACACCATATATTTT. Amino acids: CASSPGGQRHTIYF.

This sequence joins TRBV6-4 and TRBJ2-3; no clear D. Germline CDR1 and CDR2: MRHNA and SNTAGT. The germline V and J ends were trimmed by 6 bases and 1 base, with 23 bases remaining between them. The CDR3 has 18 residues. CDR3 DNA sequence: TGTGCCAGCAGCCAATGGTTGGCCGCTCCGATCGGCACAGATACGCAGTATTTT. It yields the protein CASSQWLAAPIGTDTQYF.

The CDR3 DNA reads TGTGCAAGTCGCTTAGACCCTTGGGGCCAGCCCCAGCATTTT. This translates into CASRLDPWGQPQHF. V usage is TRBV12-2 and J usage is TRBJ1-5; the DNA was not compared with TRBD1, the D call given in the table. TRBV12-2 is a pseudogene. CDR3 length: 14 amino acids.

The CDR3 sequence: CASSRRTGGLETQYF. DNA for the CDR3: TGTGCCAGCAGCAGACGTACAGGGGGCCTGGAGACCCAGTACTTC. J is TRBJ2-5 and V is TRBV7-8; 9 bases fit TRBD1. With V trimmed by 5 bases and J by 5 bases, 9 bases remained unmatched. The CDR3 covers 15 residues. The germline CDR1 and CDR2 sequences are SGHVS and FQNEAQ.

The rearrangement uses TRBV28 and TRBJ2-7, with TRBD2 matching over 12 bases. The ends lost 3 bases at V and 6 bases at J; junction bases unmatched: 6. The CDR3 has 15 amino acids. The germline V gene has CDR1 MDHEN and CDR2 SYDVKM. The CDR3 reads CASSLTTSGSREQYF. The CDR3 DNA sequence: TGTGCCAGCAGTTTGACGACTAGCGGGAGCCGCGAGCAGTACTTC.

The J gene is TRBJ1-1, the V gene TRBV6-1, with 8 bases identical to TRBD1. The germline V gene encodes CDR1 MNHNS and CDR2 SASEGT. Trimming cost V 6 bases and J 4 bases; bases outside gene matches: 1. The CDR3 contains 12 residues. The CDR3 DNA is TGTGCCAGCAGGACAGGGGTCACTGAAGCTTTCTTT. The encoded protein is CASRTGVTEAFF.

The rearrangement links TRBV4-1 to TRBJ2-7; 8 bases are shared with TRBD2. The J segment lost 3 bases and the V segment lost 0 bases, leaving 7 bases of the junction unmatched. Germline V CDR1 and CDR2: MGHRA, YSYEKL. The CDR3 runs to 16 residues. The CDR3 here is CASSQDRGTRSYEQYF. Written as DNA, the CDR3 is TGCGCCAGCAGCCAAGATCGAGGGACTAGAAGCTACGAGCAGTACTTC.

The chain links TRBV4-3 to TRBJ1-2, with TRBD1 matching 9 bases. The CDR3 is 16 amino acids. Germline CDR1 and CDR2: LGHNA and YSLEER. After removal of 0 bases from V and 4 bases from J, the junction contained 6 bases not matched to a gene. As DNA, the CDR3 is TGCGCCAGCAGCCAAGATCTAGGACAGGGGCGCTATGGCTACACCTTC. This gives the protein CASSQDLGQGRYGYTF.

The chain links TRBV28 to TRBJ2-7; perhaps TRBD1 as D (5 bases). The CDR3 is 15 amino acids. V dropped 6 bases and J dropped 6 bases, with 21 bases sitting between them. Germline V gives CDR1 MDHEN, CDR2 SYDVKM. The chain's CDR3 is CASSLLKATAIEQYF. Here the CDR3 DNA reads TGTGCCAGCAGCCTCCTTAAGGCGACAGCCATCGAGCAGTACTTC.

The genes are TRBV6-1 and TRBJ2-3; 7 bases map to TRBD2. Germline assignment: CDR1 MNHNS and CDR2 SASEGT. The CDR3 has 17 residues. V lost 3 bases and J lost 0; bases outside the gene matches: 9. The CDR3 nucleotides read TGTGCCAGCAGTGAGGCGACTAGCTACGACAGCACAGATACGCAGTATTTT. As protein: CASSEATSYDSTDTQYF.

CDR3 residues: CASSKDGRNSPLHF. The DNA of the CDR3 is TGTGCCAGCAGTAAGGACGGGAGAAATTCACCCCTCCACTTT. V is TRBV25-1 and J is TRBJ1-6; D is undetermined. CDR1 is MGHDK, CDR2 SYGVNS, per germline. The CDR3 contains 14 residues. V lost 5 bases to trimming and J lost 7 bases, with 12 bases between them.

The V gene is TRBV7-9, the J gene TRBJ1-2; 7 nucleotides agree with TRBD1. Losses at the gene ends were 1 base for V and 8 bases for J; bases not matched to a gene: 10. This CDR3 region has 15 residues. Germline V CDR1 and CDR2: SEHNR, FQNEAQ (reference sequence). The CDR3 loop reads CASSLDGDRVLGYTF. CDR3 in DNA: TGTGCCAGCAGCTTAGACGGAGACAGGGTTTTAGGCTACACCTTC.

This chain links TRBV14 with TRBJ2-4; 7 bases fit TRBD2. Germline CDR1 reads SGHDN; CDR2 reads FVKESK. Losses at the gene ends were 3 bases for V and 1 base for J; bases not matched to a gene: 9. The CDR3 runs to 17 residues. CDR3 nucleotides: TGTGCCAGCAGCCAGGGGGGGTTGGATGGTGCCAAAAACATTCAGTACTTC. Residues: CASSQGGLDGAKNIQYF. Supplemented by reference TRBV14 and TRBJ2-4, the full variable domain reads EAGVTQFPSHSVIEKGQTVTLRCDPISGHDNLYWYRRVMGKEIKFLLHFVKESKQDESGMPNNRFLAERTGGTYSTLKVQPAELEDSGVYFCASSQGGLDGAKNIQYFGAGTRLSVL.

This sequence joins TRBV18 and TRBJ1-2; D not certain. Germline V lookup: CDR1 KGHSH, CDR2 LQKENI. V was cut by 4 bases and J by 6 bases, with 6 bases left in between. The CDR3 sequence is 11 residues long. CDR3 region: CASSLGDGYTF. CDR3 DNA sequence: TGTGCCAGCTCACTCGGAGATGGCTACACCTTC.

This chain connects TRBV5-4 to TRBJ1-1; 7 positions match TRBD1. Per the germline V gene, CDR1 is SGHNT and CDR2 is YYREEE (reference sequence). This CDR3 region has 15 residues. V dropped 3 bases and J dropped 3; count of bases not matched to a gene: 8. In nucleotides, the CDR3 is TGTGCCAGCAGCTGGGGATCAGGGGGATACACTGAAGCTTTCTTT. Translated, it gives CASSWGSGGYTEAFF.

This chain connects TRBV11-3 to TRBJ2-6; a weak D match, TRBD1 (5 bases). Trimming left V 1 base short and J 1 base short, with 5 bases between. CDR1 is SGHNT, CDR2 YENEEA, per germline. The CDR3 is made up of 15 amino acids. The CDR3 reads CASSLGQSGANVLTF. CDR3 coding DNA: TGTGCCAGCAGCTTAGGACAGTCTGGGGCCAACGTCCTGACTTTC.

J is TRBJ2-1 and V is TRBV21-1; whether TRBD2, the table's D call, matches the DNA was not checked. TRBV21-1 is a pseudogene. This CDR3 contains 16 residues. In nucleotides, the CDR3 is TGTGCCAGCAGTGGGGAGCGGAGAAGCTCCTACAATGAGCAGTTCTTC. This sequence encodes CASSGERRSSYNEQFF.

Turning to this clone: Other DNA variants within this sample encode the same CDR3. The chain uses TRBV7-2 and TRBJ1-1, with unresolved D. The V gene's germline CDR1 is SGHTA and CDR2 FQGNSA. Trimming shortened V by 1 base and J by 1 base, and 4 bases separated the two germline ends. The CDR3 is made up of 13 amino acids. The DNA for the CDR3 is TGTGCCAGCAGCTTAGATCGGAACACTGAAGCTTTCTTT. It yields the protein CASSLDRNTEAFF. The full variable domain, rest sourced from reference TRBV7-2 and TRBJ1-1, is GAGVSQSPSNKVTEKGKDVELRCDPISGHTALYWYRQSLGQGLEFLIYFQGNSAPDKSGLPSDRFSAERTGGSVSTLTIQRTQQEDSAVYLCASSLDRNTEAFFGQGTRLTVV.

The genes are TRBV12-5 and TRBJ1-2; D uncertain. The germline V gene has CDR1 LGHNT and CDR2 FRNRAP. With 5 bases removed from V and 2 bases from J, the gap between germline ends came to 18 bases. The CDR3 consists of 16 residues. CDR3 DNA: TGTGCTAGTGGTCTATCCAACCTTTTTGTCAACTATGGCTACACCTTC. Translating gives CASGLSNLFVNYGYTF.

In this sample, this clone turned up a few times. The chain recombines TRBV29-1 with TRBJ1-1; 7 positions agree with TRBD1. J lost 5 bases, V lost 4 bases, and 7 bases had no gene match. The CDR3 covers 13 residues. Germline V gene sequence: CDR1 SQVTM, CDR2 ANQGSEA. The CDR3 loop reads CSVARGGQTEAFF. Written as DNA, the CDR3 is TGCAGCGTTGCTCGAGGGGGCCAGACTGAAGCTTTCTTT.

This chain connects TRBV30 to TRBJ1-2, with 8 bases matching TRBD1. J was trimmed by 4 bases and V by 2 bases; bases with no gene match: 6. The CDR3 has 14 residues. Germline assignment: CDR1 GTSNPN and CDR2 SVGIG (reference sequence). CDR3 nucleotide sequence: TGTGCCTGGAGTAGAGAGCAGGGGGCCTATGGCTACACCTTC. Residues: CAWSREQGAYGYTF.

The DNA of the CDR3 is TGTGCCAGCAGCAAAGAGACTAGCGGGTTTACGAAGAGCGGGGAGCTGTTTTTT. The encoded protein is CASSKETSGFTKSGELFF. The rearrangement joins TRBV7-2 to TRBJ2-2, with TRBD2 identical over 10 bases. Germline V CDR1 and CDR2: SGHTA, FQGNSA. CDR3 size: 18 residues. Trimming at V came to 5 bases and at J to 7 bases, leaving 16 bases not matched to a gene.

The genes are TRBV19 and TRBJ2-5, with D tentatively TRBD2 (5 bases). Trimming shortened V by 1 base and J by 4 bases, and 10 bases separated the two germline ends. Looked up from germline, CDR1 is LNHDA and CDR2 is SQIVND (reference sequence). This CDR3 spans 14 amino acids. CDR3 region: CASSIGGFGETQYF. CDR3 DNA: TGTGCCAGTAGTATAGGAGGGTTCGGAGAGACCCAGTACTTC.

CDR3 region: CASSLEAGWSYNEQFF. The CDR3 nucleotides read TGTGCCAGCAGCTTAGAAGCGGGCTGGTCCTACAATGAGCAGTTCTTC. V gene TRBV11-2 combines with J gene TRBJ2-1, with D possibly TRBD2 on 6 matching bases. V was clipped by 0 bases and J by 1 base, with 10 bases between them. The CDR3 covers 16 residues. CDR1 and CDR2 (germline): SGHAT, FQNNGV.

The chain uses TRBV7-2 and TRBJ2-7; 8 positions match TRBD2. The germline V gene has CDR1 SGHTA and CDR2 FQGNSA. The CDR3 totals 16 residues. The V and J ends lost 0 bases and 2 bases, in that order; junction bases with no gene match: 6. CDR3 residues: CASSLATSGAPYEQYF. In nucleotides, the CDR3 is TGTGCCAGCAGCTTAGCCACTAGCGGAGCTCCCTACGAGCAGTACTTC. Full variable domain (outside the CDR3, taken from reference TRBV7-2 and TRBJ2-7): GAGVSQSPSNKVTEKGKDVELRCDPISGHTALYWYRQSLGQGLEFLIYFQGNSAPDKSGLPSDRFSAERTGGSVSTLTIQRTQQEDSAVYLCASSLATSGAPYEQYFGPGTRLTVT.

This rearrangement joins TRBV6-1 to TRBJ2-7; no definite D call. This CDR3 is built from 17 residues. Germline CDR1 is MNHNS and CDR2 is SASEGT. The ends were cut back, 3 bases at V and 2 bases at J, with 20 bases in the middle. This CDR3 is CASSDTAINGLAYEQYF. CDR3 DNA: TGTGCCAGCAGTGACACCGCCATTAATGGGCTGGCCTACGAGCAGTACTTC.

The chain joins TRBV18 to TRBJ1-1; maybe TRBD1 (5 bases). Trimming took off 1 base at V and 4 bases at J, with 13 bases between the two ends. CDR1 and CDR2 (germline): KGHSH, LQKENI. The CDR3 sequence is 15 residues long. CDR3 loop: CASSPLGVRATEAFF. For the CDR3, the DNA is TGTGCCAGCTCACCACTAGGGGTACGGGCCACTGAAGCTTTCTTT.

This chain joins TRBV27 and TRBJ2-7; 7 bases agree with TRBD1. V trimming: 6 bases; J trimming: 3 bases; junction bases outside the gene matches: 8. Germline lookup yields CDR1 MNHEY and CDR2 SMNVEV (reference sequence). The CDR3 loop spans 14 amino acids. CDR3 residues: CASRPSDRYYEQYF. The DNA for the CDR3 is TGTGCCAGCAGACCCTCGGACAGGTACTACGAGCAGTACTTC.